This T cell receptor (beta chain) was captured in a study of CD8+ T cells in alopecia areata. The V and J ends lost 6 bases and 2 bases respectively, with 17 bases between them. The CDR3 has 16 residues. Germline V lookup: CDR1 MNHNY, CDR2 SVGAGI (reference sequence). Isolated RNA was reverse transcribed into cDNA used as the sequencing template. The repertoire was sequenced with immunoSEQ multiplex PCR; TCRdb's copy has only in-frame clones and lacks some. The sample contains some 150,000 clones, about 51% of which appear only once. The sequencing used CD8+ T cells sorted from blood, collected at week 0. J is TRBJ2-1 and V is TRBV6-6, with D maybe TRBD2 (5 bases). This TCR derives from a human donor with alopecia areata. CDR3 loop: CASSYHEGYPYNEQFF. CDR3 bases: TGTGCCAGCAGCTACCACGAGGGCTACCCCTACAATGAGCAGTTCTTC.